The 21 T cell receptor beta chains given below trace back to one sample, sequenced in a study of T cells after posttransplantation cyclophosphamide. Busulfan-fludarabine conditioning, marrow transplant, and cyclophosphamide on days +3 and +4 were administered. Repertoires were generated with immunoSEQ multiplex PCR, while TCRdb's copy carries only in-frame clones and drops some. Altogether some 18,000 clones were found in the sample, and no singletons occur. The sequences come from PBMCs, collected after allogeneic stem cell transplant with posttransplant cyclophosphamide. The receptors here all came from a female patient aged 30 to 40 who received an allogeneic stem cell transplant from a related donor, was CMV-positive, and had no GVHD. These T cells may partly come from the graft donor.

Ten or more counts support this clone. The V and J genes are TRBV6-1 and TRBJ2-7; D not certain. Per the germline V gene, CDR1 is MNHNS and CDR2 is SASEGT. The CDR3 totals 12 residues. The V and J ends lost 2 bases and 3 bases respectively, with 5 bases between them. CDR3 nucleotides: TGTGCCAGCAGTGAACAACTCTACGAGCAGTACTTC. The encoded protein is CASSEQLYEQYF.

This clone was seen ten or more times. The rearrangement joins TRBV19 to TRBJ1-1; 9 positions agree with TRBD1. The germline gives CDR1 LNHDA, CDR2 SQIVND (reference sequence). The CDR3 sequence is 19 residues long. With 5 bases clipped from V and 0 bases from J, the junction kept 16 bases outside the gene matches. The CDR3 region has the DNA TGTGCCAGTAGTTCCCATCGGGACAGGGAGGGAGGCATGAACACTGAAGCTTTCTTT. Encoded protein: CASSSHRDREGGMNTEAFF.

Many counts were recorded for this clone. The genes are TRBV2 and TRBJ2-3; 8 nucleotides match TRBD2. J was trimmed by 0 bases and V by 6 bases; bases with no gene match: 8. The CDR3 covers 16 residues. Germline V gene data show CDR1 as SNHLY and CDR2 as FYNNEI. This chain's CDR3 is CASSLQGLGSTDTQYF. The CDR3 DNA reads TGTGCCAGCAGCCTGCAGGGACTAGGCAGCACAGATACGCAGTATTTT.

This clone was counted many times. The chain is built from TRBV28 and TRBJ1-5; D is perhaps TRBD1 (5 bases). V dropped 7 bases and J dropped 3 bases, with 13 bases sitting between them. CDR3 length: 14 residues. Germline V CDR1 and CDR2: MDHEN, SYDVKM. CDR3 bases: TGTGCCAGCACCTTGGGGCAGATCAATCAGCCCCAGCATTTT. Protein product: CASTLGQINQPQHF.

This clone has at least ten counts. V is TRBV11-1 and J is TRBJ2-3; 8 positions match TRBD1. V lost 3 bases and J lost 0; bases outside the gene matches: 2. Looked up from germline, CDR1 is SGHAT and CDR2 is FQDESV (reference sequence). The CDR3 runs to 15 residues. The CDR3 region has the DNA TGTGCCAGCAGCTTTCGGACAGGGAGCACAGATACGCAGTATTTT. Its translation is CASSFRTGSTDTQYF.

This clone was counted ten times or more. This chain connects TRBV30 to TRBJ1-2; 7 nucleotides match TRBD1. Germline lookup yields CDR1 GTSNPN and CDR2 SVGIG (reference sequence). CDR3 length equals 15 residues. V was pared by 2 bases and J by 3 bases, with 9 bases of the junction left unmatched. CDR3 DNA: TGTGCCTGGAGTCACCGGGACAGCCAGTACTATGGCTACACCTTC. It is translated as CAWSHRDSQYYGYTF.

In its sample, this clone was seen many times. This chain links TRBV18 with TRBJ2-7, with 11 bases matching TRBD2. The CDR3 has 14 amino acids. Germline V gene lookup returns CDR1 KGHSH and CDR2 LQKENI. Trimming removed 8 bases from V and 3 bases from J; junction bases left unmatched: 6. This CDR3 is CASATSGSNYEQYF. The CDR3, as DNA: TGTGCCAGCGCTACTAGCGGGAGCAACTACGAGCAGTACTTC.

This clone was observed at least ten times. This chain connects TRBV5-5 to TRBJ2-7; 7 bases align to TRBD1. Unmatched junction bases numbered 6, after V lost 6 bases and J lost 6 bases. The CDR3 totals 12 residues. Germline-derived CDR1 and CDR2 are SGHKS and YYEKEE (reference sequence). The CDR3 DNA follows: TGTGCCAGCACCCTGACAGGGCGCGAGCAGTACTTC. Its translation: CASTLTGREQYF.

In this sample, this clone turned up many times. The chain links TRBV27 to TRBJ1-5; tentatively, D is TRBD1 (5 bases). Germline V lookup: CDR1 MNHEY, CDR2 SMNVEV (reference sequence). This CDR3 comprises 15 residues. V gave up 5 bases and J gave up 0 bases, with 11 bases separating them. CDR3 sequence reads: CASSPTDSSNQPQHF. The CDR3 nucleotides are TGTGCCAGCAGTCCCACCGACAGTAGCAATCAGCCCCAGCATTTT.

This clone was recorded many times. The rearrangement links TRBV7-6 to TRBJ2-3; possible D gene TRBD2, 6 bases. CDR3 length: 15 residues. V was clipped by 0 bases and J by 4 bases, with 11 bases between them. Per the germline V gene, CDR1 is SGHVS and CDR2 is FNYEAQ. CDR3 DNA sequence: TGTGCCAGCAGCTTAGCCGGAGGGTCCCCAGATACGCAGTATTTT. Residues: CASSLAGGSPDTQYF.

The sample holds many counts of this clone. The rearrangement uses TRBV11-2 and TRBJ2-1; 9 bases line up with TRBD1. J was trimmed by 5 bases and V by 3 bases; bases with no gene match: 8. The CDR3 has 16 amino acids. Germline CDR1 is SGHAT and CDR2 is FQNNGV. The CDR3 spells CASSFPRTGENNEQFF. Here the CDR3 DNA reads TGTGCCAGCAGCTTTCCTCGGACAGGGGAGAACAATGAGCAGTTCTTC.

This clone was picked up many times. The rearrangement joins TRBV5-1 to TRBJ1-5, with 9 bases identical to TRBD1. V lost 1 base and J lost 6; bases outside the gene matches: 5. The CDR3 covers 15 residues. The germline V gene has CDR1 SGHRS and CDR2 YFSETQ. This CDR3 reads CASSLFTGGGQPQHF. The CDR3 DNA reads TGCGCCAGCAGCTTGTTCACAGGGGGCGGTCAGCCCCAGCATTTT.

This clone occurred many times. The chain uses TRBV27 and TRBJ1-1, with D tentatively TRBD1 (5 bases). This CDR3 is built from 14 residues. V dropped 7 bases and J dropped 2 bases, with 14 bases sitting between them. CDR1 and CDR2 from the germline V gene are MNHEY and SMNVEV (reference sequence). The CDR3 DNA sequence: TGTGCCAGCACCCGGACACATCTCAACACTGAAGCTTTCTTT. Protein: CASTRTHLNTEAFF.

There are a few counts of this clone. This may stem from a read error, because a much larger clone lies one nucleotide away. The chain uses TRBV5-1 and TRBJ2-5; weak D call: TRBD2 (7 bases). The J call may not be correct, given that the DNA end is closer to TRBJ2-7. This CDR3 is 16 amino acids long. Germline lookup yields CDR1 SGHRS and CDR2 YFSETQ. The CDR3 region is CASSQAGGASSYEQYF. In DNA form, the CDR3 reads TGTGCCAGCAGCCAGGCTGGGGGGGCCTCCTCCTACGAGCAGTACTTC.

This clone was counted ten times or more. V is TRBV6-5 and J is TRBJ2-1; 8 bases map to TRBD1. The CDR3 contains 14 residues. CDR1 is MNHEY and CDR2 is SVGAGI in the germline V gene. The ends lost 6 bases at V and 7 bases at J; junction bases unmatched: 8. The CDR3 DNA sequence: TGTGCCAGCAGCTCTCAGGACAGGGTAAATGAGCAGTTCTTC. It codes for CASSSQDRVNEQFF.

In this sample, this clone turned up many times. The chain couples TRBV6-6 to TRBJ2-1; 11 positions match TRBD2. Germline V gives CDR1 MNHNY, CDR2 SVGAGI (reference sequence). There are 16 residues in the CDR3. The junction had 8 bases not matched to a gene; V was cut back by 4 bases and J by 6 bases. CDR3 nucleotide sequence: TGTGCCAGCAGTTTACTAGCGGGGGATATTTCCAATGAGCAGTTCTTC. It codes for CASSLLAGDISNEQFF.

The table lists this clone with many counts. The chain employs TRBV5-4 and TRBJ2-3, with 7 bases that match TRBD2. Per the germline V gene, CDR1 is SGHNT and CDR2 is YYREEE (reference sequence). J was trimmed by 3 bases and V by 4 bases; bases with no gene match: 17. The CDR3 sequence is 18 residues long. The CDR3 nucleotides are TGTGCCAGCAGCCGTGGAACTTGGGCGGGAGTACTGACAGATACGCAGTATTTT. The encoded protein is CASSRGTWAGVLTDTQYF.

In this sample, this clone turned up many times. This chain joins TRBV5-5 and TRBJ1-5, with TRBD1 matching over 10 bases. V shed 3 bases, J shed 2 bases, and the junction held 5 bases outside the gene matches. This CDR3 spans 16 amino acids. CDR1 and CDR2 (germline): SGHKS, YYEKEE (reference sequence). The CDR3 loop reads CASSSMDRGGNQPQHF. The CDR3 nucleotides are TGTGCCAGCAGCTCGATGGACAGGGGGGGCAATCAGCCCCAGCATTTT.

This clone was counted many times. V usage is TRBV5-5 and J usage is TRBJ2-1; 12 positions agree with TRBD2. Germline V gene sequence: CDR1 SGHKS, CDR2 YYEKEE (reference sequence). The J segment lost 8 bases and the V segment lost 0 bases, leaving 3 bases of the junction unmatched. This CDR3 is built from 15 residues. CDR3 residues: CASSLGLAGEYEQFF. CDR3 sequence (DNA): TGTGCCAGCAGCTTGGGACTAGCGGGAGAATATGAGCAGTTCTTC.

This clone has ten or more counts. The chain carries TRBV7-9 and TRBJ1-5, with D uncertain. Germline V gives CDR1 SEHNR, CDR2 FQNEAQ (reference sequence). The ends were cut back, 0 bases at V and 4 bases at J, with 4 bases in the middle. The CDR3 totals 13 residues. As DNA, the CDR3 is TGTGCCAGCAGCTTAGCCAGGAATCAGCCCCAGCATTTT. This translates into CASSLARNQPQHF.

This clone was counted ten times or more. J is TRBJ2-3 and V is TRBV7-8, with 15 bases identical to TRBD2. The germline V gene encodes CDR1 SGHVS and CDR2 FQNEAQ. The CDR3 has 15 residues. The junction had 7 bases not matched to a gene; V was cut back by 5 bases and J by 10 bases. The CDR3: CASSPSGTSGRSQYF. The DNA for the CDR3 is TGTGCCAGCAGCCCCTCCGGGACTAGCGGGAGGTCGCAGTATTTT.